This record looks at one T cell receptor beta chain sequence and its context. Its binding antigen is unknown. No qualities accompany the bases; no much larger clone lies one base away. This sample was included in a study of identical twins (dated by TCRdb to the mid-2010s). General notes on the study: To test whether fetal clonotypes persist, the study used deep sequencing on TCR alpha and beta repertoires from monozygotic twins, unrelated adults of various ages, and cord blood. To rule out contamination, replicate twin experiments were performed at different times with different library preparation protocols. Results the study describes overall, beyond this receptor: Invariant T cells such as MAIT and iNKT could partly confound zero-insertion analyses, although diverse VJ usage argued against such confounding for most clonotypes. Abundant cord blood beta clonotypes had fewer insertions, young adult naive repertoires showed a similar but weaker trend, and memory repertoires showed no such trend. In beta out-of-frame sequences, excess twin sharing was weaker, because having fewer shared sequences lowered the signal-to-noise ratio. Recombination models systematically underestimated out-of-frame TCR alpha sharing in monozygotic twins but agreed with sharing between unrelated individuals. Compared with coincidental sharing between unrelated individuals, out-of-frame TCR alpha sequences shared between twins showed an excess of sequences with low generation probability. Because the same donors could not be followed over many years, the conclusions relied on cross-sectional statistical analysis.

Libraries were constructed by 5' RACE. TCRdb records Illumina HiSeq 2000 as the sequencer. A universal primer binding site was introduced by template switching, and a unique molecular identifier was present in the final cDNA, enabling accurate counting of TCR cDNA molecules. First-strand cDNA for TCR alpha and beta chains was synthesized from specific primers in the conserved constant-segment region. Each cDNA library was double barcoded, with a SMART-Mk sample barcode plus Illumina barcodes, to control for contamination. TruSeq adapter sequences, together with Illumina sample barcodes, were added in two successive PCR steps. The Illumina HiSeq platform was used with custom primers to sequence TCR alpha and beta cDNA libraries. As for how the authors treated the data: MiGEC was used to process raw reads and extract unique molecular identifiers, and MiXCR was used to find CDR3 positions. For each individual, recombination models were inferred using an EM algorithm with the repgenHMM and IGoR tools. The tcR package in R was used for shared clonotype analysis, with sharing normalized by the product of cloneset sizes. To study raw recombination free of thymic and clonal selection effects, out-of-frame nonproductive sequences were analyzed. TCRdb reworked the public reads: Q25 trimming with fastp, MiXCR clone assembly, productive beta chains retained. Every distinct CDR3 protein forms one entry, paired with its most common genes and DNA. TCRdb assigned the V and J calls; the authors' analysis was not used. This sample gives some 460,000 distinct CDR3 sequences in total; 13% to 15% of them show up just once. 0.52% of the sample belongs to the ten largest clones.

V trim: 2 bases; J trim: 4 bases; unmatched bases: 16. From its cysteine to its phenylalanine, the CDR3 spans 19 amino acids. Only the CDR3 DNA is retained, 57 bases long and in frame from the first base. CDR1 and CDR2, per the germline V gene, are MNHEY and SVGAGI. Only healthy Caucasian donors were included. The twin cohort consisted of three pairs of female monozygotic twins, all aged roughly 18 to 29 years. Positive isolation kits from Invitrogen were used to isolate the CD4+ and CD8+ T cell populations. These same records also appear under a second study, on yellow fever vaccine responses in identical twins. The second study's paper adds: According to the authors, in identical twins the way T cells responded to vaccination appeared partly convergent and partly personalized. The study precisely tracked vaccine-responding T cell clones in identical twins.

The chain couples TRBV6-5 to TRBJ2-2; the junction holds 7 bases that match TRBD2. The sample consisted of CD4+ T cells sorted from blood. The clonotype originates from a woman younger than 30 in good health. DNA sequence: TGTGCCAGCAGTTACGGGGAGGGCCAGGCACAGACAGCCACCGGGGAGCTGTTTTTT. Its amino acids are CASSYGEGQAQTATGELFF.